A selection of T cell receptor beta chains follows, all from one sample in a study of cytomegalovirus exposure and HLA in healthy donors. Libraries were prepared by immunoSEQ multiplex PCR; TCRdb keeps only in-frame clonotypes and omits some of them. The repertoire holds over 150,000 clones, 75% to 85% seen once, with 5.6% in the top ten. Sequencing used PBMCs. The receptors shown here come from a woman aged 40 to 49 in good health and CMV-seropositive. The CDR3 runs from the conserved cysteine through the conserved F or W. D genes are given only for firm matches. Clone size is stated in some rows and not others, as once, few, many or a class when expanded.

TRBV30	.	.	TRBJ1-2	TGTGCCTGGAGCCCGCAGAACTATGGCTACACCTTC	CAWSPQNYGYTF
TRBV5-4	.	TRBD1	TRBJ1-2	TGTGCCAGCAGCTTGGCAGGACAGGGAAGGGGCTATGGCTACACCTTC	CASSLAGQGRGYGYTF
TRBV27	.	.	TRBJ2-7	TGTGCCAGCAGGGGGACTTCCTCCTACGAGCAGTACTTC	CASRGTSSYEQYF
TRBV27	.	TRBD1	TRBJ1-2	TGTGCCAGCAGTGGGACAGGGGGGGGTTCTAACTATGGCTACACCTTC	CASSGTGGGSNYGYTF
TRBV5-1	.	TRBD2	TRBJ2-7	TGCGCCAGCACATTACAGCGGGGAACCTACGAGCAGTACTTC	CASTLQRGTYEQYF
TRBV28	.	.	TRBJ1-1	TGTGCCAGCAGTTTAGTACAGAACACTGAAGCTTTCTTT	CASSLVQNTEAFF
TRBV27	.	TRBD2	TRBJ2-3	TGTGCCAGCAGTTTCCTAGCGGGAGGAAGGACAGATACGCAGTATTTT	CASSFLAGGRTDTQYF
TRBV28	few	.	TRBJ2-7	TGTGCCAGCAGAGACACTAGCAGCCCTGCGGGGGAGCAGTACTTC	CASRDTSSPAGEQYF
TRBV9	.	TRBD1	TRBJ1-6	TGTGCCAGCAGCCCTACCCTGACAGGGGGGCATTCACCCCTCCACTTT	CASSPTLTGGHSPLHF
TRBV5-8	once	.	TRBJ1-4	TGTGCCAGCAGCCCCACACTATATGCAACTAATGAAAAACTGTTTTTT	CASSPTLYATNEKLFF
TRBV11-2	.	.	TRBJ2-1	TGTGCCAGCAGCTCAACAGGGGGGGACTACAATGAGCAGTTCTTC	CASSSTGGDYNEQFF
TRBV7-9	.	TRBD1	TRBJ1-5	TGTGCCAGCAGCCCGGGGGACAGGGATGGGCAGCCCCAGCATTTT	CASSPGDRDGQPQHF